The 8 T cell receptor beta chains in this list originate from one sample, sequenced in a study of post-analysis software for immune sequencing data. For these TCRs, the target antigens are not known. Included in the TCR beta cDNA libraries were unique molecular identifiers. TCRdb independently ran MiXCR on the PCR reads; one entry per CDR3 protein. The table shows roughly 870,000 distinct CDR3 sequences, with approximately 53% occurring only once. Study findings and constraints: In patients, TRBV5-6, TRBV5-1 and TRBV20-1 belonged to five TRBV segments found more frequently than in controls.

Sequenced input: blood. The receptors derive from a girl aged 5-17 years with multiple sclerosis.

This rearrangement joins TRBV20-1 to TRBJ2-1; 9 nucleotides agree with TRBD1. The J call may be incorrect, as the DNA end agrees better with TRBJ2-7. The CDR3 totals 15 residues. Per germline, CDR1 DFQATT and CDR2 SNEGSKA (reference sequence). The CDR3 spells CSAKPRDRDTYEQYF. The CDR3 nucleotides read TGCAGTGCTAAGCCCCGGGACAGGGATACCTACGAGCAGTACTTC.

The V gene is TRBV11-2, the J gene TRBJ2-4; D unresolved. Germline loops: CDR1 SGHAT, CDR2 FQNNGV. The CDR3 has 13 amino acids. V lost 6 bases to trimming and J lost 2 bases, with 8 bases between them. CDR3 region: CASRTRSKNIQYF. The CDR3 region has the DNA TGTGCCAGCAGGACGAGGTCCAAAAACATTCAGTACTTC. The entire variable domain, with the rest obtained from reference TRBV11-2 and TRBJ2-4, is as follows: EAGVAQSPRYKIIEKRQSVAFWCNPISGHATLYWYQQILGQGPKLLIQFQNNGVVDDSQLPKDRFSAERLKGVDSTLKIQPAKLEDSAVYLCASRTRSKNIQYFGAGTRLSVL.

V and J are TRBV7-3 and TRBJ2-1; the D gene is possibly TRBD1 (5 bases). The germline V gene has CDR1 SGHTA and CDR2 FQGTGA. Trimming stripped 2 bases from V and 9 bases from J, with 11 bases between. This CDR3 has 13 amino acids. CDR3 bases: TGTGCCAGCAGCTTACAGGGCAACGGTGAGCAGTTCTTC. It yields the protein CASSLQGNGEQFF. The whole variable domain, filled in from reference TRBV7-3 and TRBJ2-1, reads GAGVSQTPSNKVTEKGKYVELRCDPISGHTALYWYRQSLGQGPEFLIYFQGTGAADDSGLPNDRFFAVRPEGSVSTLKIQRTERGDSAVYLCASSLQGNGEQFFGPGTRLTVL.

This chain joins TRBV7-2 and TRBJ2-7, with D perhaps matching TRBD1 (6 bases). The length of the CDR3 is 13 residues. The V gene's germline CDR1 is SGHTA and CDR2 FQGNSA. Trimming left V 3 bases short and J 6 bases short, with 12 bases between. The CDR3 DNA is TGTGCCAGCAGCTTTTCCAGGACAGCCGAGCAGTACTTC. This gives the protein CASSFSRTAEQYF.

The V call is TRBV12-3 or TRBV12-4, the J call TRBJ2-3; no reliable D call. This CDR3 has 14 amino acids. Trimming pared 5 bases from V and 1 base from J, leaving 10 bases between. The CDR3 loop is CASSPVARTDTQYF. In DNA, the CDR3 is TGTGCCAGCAGTCCCGTGGCCCGCACAGATACGCAGTATTTT.

This clonotype was picked up one time. The genes are TRBV20-1 and TRBJ1-2; D gene ambiguous. Trimming shortened V by 6 bases and J by 8 bases, and 13 bases separated the two germline ends. This CDR3 is 11 amino acids long. Germline lookup yields CDR1 DFQATT and CDR2 SNEGSKA (reference sequence). DNA of the CDR3: TGCAGTGCGCGCCACCAAAGGGGCTACACCTTC. Translating gives CSARHQRGYTF.

V and J are TRBV9 and TRBJ2-3; D possibly corresponds to TRBD2 (6 bases). The CDR3 is 12 amino acids. Trimming removed 0 bases at V and 9 bases at J, with 8 bases between. Germline CDR1 SGDLS, CDR2 YYNGEE. The CDR3 bases are TGTGCCAGCAGCGTAGCCCGGGGGACGCAGTATTTT. It translates to CASSVARGTQYF.

This clonotype was found a few times. This chain links TRBV29-1 with TRBJ1-2, with 7 nucleotides matching TRBD1. The junction had 4 bases not matched to a gene; V was cut back by 6 bases and J by 3 bases. The CDR3 length is 12 residues. Per germline, CDR1 SQVTM and CDR2 ANQGSEA. DNA for the CDR3: TGCAGCGTGGCCGGGACAGACTATGGCTACACCTTC. This translates into CSVAGTDYGYTF.